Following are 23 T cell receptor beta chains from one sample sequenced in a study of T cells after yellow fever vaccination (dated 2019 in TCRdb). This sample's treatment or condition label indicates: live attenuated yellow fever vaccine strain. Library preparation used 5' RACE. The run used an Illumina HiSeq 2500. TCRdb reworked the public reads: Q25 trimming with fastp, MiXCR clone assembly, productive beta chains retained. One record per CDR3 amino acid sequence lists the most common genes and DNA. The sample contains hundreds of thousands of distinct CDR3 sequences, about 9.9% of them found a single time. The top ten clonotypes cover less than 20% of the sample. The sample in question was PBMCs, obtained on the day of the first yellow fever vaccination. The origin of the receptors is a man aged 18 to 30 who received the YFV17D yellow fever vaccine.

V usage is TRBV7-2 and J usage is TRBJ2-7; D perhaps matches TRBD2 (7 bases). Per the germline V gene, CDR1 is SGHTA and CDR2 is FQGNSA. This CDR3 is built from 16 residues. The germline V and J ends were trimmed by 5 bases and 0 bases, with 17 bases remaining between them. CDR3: CASSRVGGRSSYEQYF. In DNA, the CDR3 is TGTGCCAGCAGCCGAGTGGGGGGGCGAAGCTCCTACGAGCAGTACTTC.

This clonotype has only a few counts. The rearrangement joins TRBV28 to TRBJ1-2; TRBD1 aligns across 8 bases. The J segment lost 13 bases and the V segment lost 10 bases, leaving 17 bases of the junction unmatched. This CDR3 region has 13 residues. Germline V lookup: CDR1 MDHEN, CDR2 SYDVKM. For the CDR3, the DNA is TGTGCCACAGAACAAAACAGGGGGGGACTTCTCACCTTC. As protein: CATEQNRGGLLTF.

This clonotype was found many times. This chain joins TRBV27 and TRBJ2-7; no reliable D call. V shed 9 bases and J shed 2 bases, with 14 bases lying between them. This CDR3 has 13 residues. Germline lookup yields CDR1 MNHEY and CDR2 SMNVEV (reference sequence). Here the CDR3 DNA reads TGTGCCAGAAGACGGAGAGCCACCTACGAGCAGTACTTC. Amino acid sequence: CARRRRATYEQYF.

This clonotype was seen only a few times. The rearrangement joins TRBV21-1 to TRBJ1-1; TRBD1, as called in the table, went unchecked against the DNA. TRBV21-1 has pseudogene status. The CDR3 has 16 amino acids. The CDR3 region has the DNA TGTGCCAGCAGCAGGCTCTGGGGGACGATGAACACTGAAGCTTTCTTT. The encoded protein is CASSRLWGTMNTEAFF.

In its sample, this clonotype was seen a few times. DNA for the CDR3: TGCGCCAGCAGCTTCTTACCGGGGTTTATCTACGAGCAGTACTTC. As protein: CASSFLPGFIYEQYF. The chain carries TRBV5-1 and TRBJ2-7; tentative D call: TRBD2 (5 bases). V gave up 2 bases and J gave up 3 bases, with 15 bases separating them. Germline V gene data show CDR1 as SGHRS and CDR2 as YFSETQ. The CDR3 has 15 residues.

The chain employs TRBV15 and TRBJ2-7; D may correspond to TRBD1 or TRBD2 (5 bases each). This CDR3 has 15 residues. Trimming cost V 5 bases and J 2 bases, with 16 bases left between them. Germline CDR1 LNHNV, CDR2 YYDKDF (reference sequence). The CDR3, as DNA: TGTGCCACCAGCGGGACCGGTACGTCGGCCTACGAGCAGTACTTC. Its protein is CATSGTGTSAYEQYF.

This chain's CDR3 is CASSRTQGWDGYTF. DNA of the CDR3: TGTGCCAGCAGCCGGACACAGGGGTGGGATGGCTACACCTTC. The chain couples TRBV14 to TRBJ1-2; 7 bases fit TRBD1. V trimming: 4 bases; J trimming: 6 bases; junction bases outside the gene matches: 8. This CDR3 has 14 residues. From germline, CDR1 is SGHDN and CDR2 FVKESK.

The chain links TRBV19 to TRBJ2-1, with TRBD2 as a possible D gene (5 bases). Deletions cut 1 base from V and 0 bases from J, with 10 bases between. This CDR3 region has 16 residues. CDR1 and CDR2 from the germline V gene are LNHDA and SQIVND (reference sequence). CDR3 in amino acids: CASSIAEVSSYNEQFF. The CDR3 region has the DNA TGTGCCAGTAGTATAGCGGAGGTCAGCTCCTACAATGAGCAGTTCTTC.

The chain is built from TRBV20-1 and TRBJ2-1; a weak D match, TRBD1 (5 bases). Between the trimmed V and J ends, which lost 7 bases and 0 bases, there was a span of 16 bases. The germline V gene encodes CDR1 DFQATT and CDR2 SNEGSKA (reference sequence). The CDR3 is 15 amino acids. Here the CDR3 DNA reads TGCAGTGTTAAAACAGGTACCAGCTCCTACAATGAGCAGTTCTTC. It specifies CSVKTGTSSYNEQFF.

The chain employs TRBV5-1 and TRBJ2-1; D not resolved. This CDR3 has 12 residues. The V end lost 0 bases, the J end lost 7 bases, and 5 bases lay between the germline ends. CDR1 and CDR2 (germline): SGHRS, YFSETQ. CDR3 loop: CASSLVWNEQFF. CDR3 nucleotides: TGCGCCAGCAGCTTGGTTTGGAATGAGCAGTTCTTC.

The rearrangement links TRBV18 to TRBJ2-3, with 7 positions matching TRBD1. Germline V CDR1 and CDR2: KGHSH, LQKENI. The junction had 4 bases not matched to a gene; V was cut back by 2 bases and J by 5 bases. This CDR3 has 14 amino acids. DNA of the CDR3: TGTGCCAGCTCACCAGGGACAGCACAAGATACGCAGTATTTT. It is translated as CASSPGTAQDTQYF.

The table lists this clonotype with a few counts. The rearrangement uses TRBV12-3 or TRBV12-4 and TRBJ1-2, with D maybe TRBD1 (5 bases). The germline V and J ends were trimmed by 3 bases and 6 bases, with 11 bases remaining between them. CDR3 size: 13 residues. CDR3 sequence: CASSFQGLNGYTF. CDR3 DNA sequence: TGTGCCAGCAGTTTTCAGGGATTGAATGGCTACACCTTC.

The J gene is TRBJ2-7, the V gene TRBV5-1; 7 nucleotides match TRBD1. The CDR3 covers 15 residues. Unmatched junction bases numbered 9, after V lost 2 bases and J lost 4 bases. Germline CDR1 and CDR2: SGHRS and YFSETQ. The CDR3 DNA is TGCGCCAGCAGCTTATACCGGGACAGACGGTACGAGCAGTACTTC. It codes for CASSLYRDRRYEQYF.

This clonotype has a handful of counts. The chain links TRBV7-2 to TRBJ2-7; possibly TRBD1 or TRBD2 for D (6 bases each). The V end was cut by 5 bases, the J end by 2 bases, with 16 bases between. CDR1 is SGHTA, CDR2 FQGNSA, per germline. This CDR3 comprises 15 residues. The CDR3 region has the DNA TGTGCCAGCAGCCCACTGGGGGGCGGTCCCTACGAGCAGTACTTC. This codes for CASSPLGGGPYEQYF.

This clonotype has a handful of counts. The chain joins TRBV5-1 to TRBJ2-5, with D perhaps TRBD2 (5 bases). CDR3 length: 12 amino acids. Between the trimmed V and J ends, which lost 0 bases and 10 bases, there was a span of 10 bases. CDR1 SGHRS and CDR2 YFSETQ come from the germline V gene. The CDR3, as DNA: TGCGCCAGCAGCTTGGACACGAGGGTCCAGTACTTC. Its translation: CASSLDTRVQYF.

The CDR3 bases are TGTGCCAGCAGCTTAGGGACGGGGGCAGAGCCCCAGCATTTT. This translates into CASSLGTGAEPQHF. J is TRBJ1-5 and V is TRBV7-8; D may be TRBD1 (6 bases). Germline V CDR1 and CDR2: SGHVS, FQNEAQ. The CDR3 runs to 14 residues. Trimming cost V 1 base and J 8 bases, with 12 bases left between them.

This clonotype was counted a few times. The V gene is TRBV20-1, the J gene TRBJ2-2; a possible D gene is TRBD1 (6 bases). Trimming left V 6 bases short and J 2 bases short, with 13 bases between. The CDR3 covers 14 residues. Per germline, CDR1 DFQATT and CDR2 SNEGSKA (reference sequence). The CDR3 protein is CSASGQLNTGELFF. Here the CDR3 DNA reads TGCAGTGCCAGCGGACAGCTAAACACCGGGGAGCTGTTTTTT.

The CDR3 loop reads CASSEAGRNYGYTF. The CDR3 DNA sequence: TGTGCCAGCAGTGAAGCAGGCAGAAACTATGGCTACACCTTC. The chain couples TRBV2 to TRBJ1-2, with D hard to call. CDR3 length equals 14 residues. CDR1 and CDR2 from the germline V gene are SNHLY and FYNNEI. V dropped 0 bases and J dropped 2 bases, with 7 bases sitting between them.

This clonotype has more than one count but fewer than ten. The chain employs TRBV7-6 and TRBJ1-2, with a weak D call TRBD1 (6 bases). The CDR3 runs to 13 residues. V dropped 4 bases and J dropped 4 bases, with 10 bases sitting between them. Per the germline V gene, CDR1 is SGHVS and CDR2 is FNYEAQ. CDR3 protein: CASSSRGGYGYTF. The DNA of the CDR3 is TGTGCCAGCAGCTCCAGGGGAGGCTATGGCTACACCTTC.

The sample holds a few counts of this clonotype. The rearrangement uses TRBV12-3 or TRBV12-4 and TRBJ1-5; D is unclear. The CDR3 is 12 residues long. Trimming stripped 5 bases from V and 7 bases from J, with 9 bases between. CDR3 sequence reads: CASSTEGQPQHF. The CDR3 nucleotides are TGTGCCAGCAGTACCGAGGGACAGCCCCAGCATTTT.

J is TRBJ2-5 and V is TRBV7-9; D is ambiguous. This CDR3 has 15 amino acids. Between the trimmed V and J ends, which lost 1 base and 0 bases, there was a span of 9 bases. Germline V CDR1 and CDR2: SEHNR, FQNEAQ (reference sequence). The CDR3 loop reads CASSLVLRYQETQYF. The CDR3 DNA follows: TGTGCCAGCAGCTTAGTTCTGCGTTACCAAGAGACCCAGTACTTC.

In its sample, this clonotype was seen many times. CDR3 loop: CASSLEGNTIYF. The CDR3 DNA sequence: TGTGCCAGCAGCTTAGAGGGAAACACCATATATTTT. This sequence joins TRBV11-2 and TRBJ1-3; D unresolved. Germline V lookup: CDR1 SGHAT, CDR2 FQNNGV. This CDR3 contains 12 residues. V was pared by 0 bases and J by 4 bases, with 1 base between.

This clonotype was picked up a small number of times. This chain's CDR3 is CSAPQEGASYGYTF. The CDR3 nucleotides are TGCAGCGCTCCCCAGGAGGGGGCAAGCTATGGCTACACCTTC. V gene TRBV29-1 combines with J gene TRBJ1-2; TRBD1 agrees at 7 bases. The CDR3 is made up of 14 amino acids. V gave up 7 bases and J gave up 4 bases; unmatched junction bases: 12. Germline CDR1 and CDR2: SQVTM and ANQGSEA.